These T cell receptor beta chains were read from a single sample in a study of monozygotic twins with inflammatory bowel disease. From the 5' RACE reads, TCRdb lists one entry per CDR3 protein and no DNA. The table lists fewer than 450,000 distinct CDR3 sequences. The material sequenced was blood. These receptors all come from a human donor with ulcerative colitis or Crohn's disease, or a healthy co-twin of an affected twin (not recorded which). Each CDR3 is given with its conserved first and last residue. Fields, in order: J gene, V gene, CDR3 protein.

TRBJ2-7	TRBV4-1	CASSQGAGRNSEQYF
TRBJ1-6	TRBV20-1	CSARKSGINSPLHF
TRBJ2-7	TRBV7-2	CASLKPGTYEQYF
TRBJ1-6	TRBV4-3	CASSQVGKGGHSPLHF
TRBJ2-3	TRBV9	CASRGTGTDTQYF
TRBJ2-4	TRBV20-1	CSARDERGARNIQYF
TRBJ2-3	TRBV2	CASSEGTGGADTQYF
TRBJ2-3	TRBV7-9	CASSRSASTDTQYF
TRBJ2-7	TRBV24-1	CATSDTSGGNEQYF
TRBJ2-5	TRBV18	CASSPMMNLQETQYF
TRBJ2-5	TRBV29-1	CSVERWGGLGETQYF
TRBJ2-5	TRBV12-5	CASGLVRGLAAETQYF
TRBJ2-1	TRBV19	CASSIMSSYNEQFF
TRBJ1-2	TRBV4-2	CASSQPGQGFDGYTF
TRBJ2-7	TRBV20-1	CSARSSYEQYF
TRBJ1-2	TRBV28	CASNGLANYGYTF
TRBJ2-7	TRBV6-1	CASSPWGAGSSYEQYF
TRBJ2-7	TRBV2	CASSQTDPTTYEQYF
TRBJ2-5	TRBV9	CASSVSARASQETQYF
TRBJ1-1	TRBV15	CATSRRTGPTEAFF
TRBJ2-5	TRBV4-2	CASSLRGDAETQYF
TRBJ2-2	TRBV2	CASSRADANTGELFF
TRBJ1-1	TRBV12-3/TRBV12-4	CASSLGMNTEAFF
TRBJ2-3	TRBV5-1	CASSLDADTQYF
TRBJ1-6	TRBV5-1	CASSFRGRNSPLHF
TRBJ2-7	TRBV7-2	CGSRASGGNSYEQYF
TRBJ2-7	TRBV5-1	CASSLDPGRRTGEQYF
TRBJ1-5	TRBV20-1	CSARGQVNQPQHF
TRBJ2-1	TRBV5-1	CASSGVSVNEQFF
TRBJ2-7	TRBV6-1	CASSEGMDNYYEQYF
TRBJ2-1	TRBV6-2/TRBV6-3	CASSYGYKDGNPSYNEQFF
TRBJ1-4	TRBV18	CASSPPQGRDEKLFF
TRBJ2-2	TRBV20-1	CSARGRGPNTGELFF
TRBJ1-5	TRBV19	CASSRSRDSNQPQHF
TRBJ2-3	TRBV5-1	CASSLAAGGPHTQYF
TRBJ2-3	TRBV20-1	CSALAGSRDTQYF
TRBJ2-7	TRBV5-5	CASSLNPTEVYVSEQYF
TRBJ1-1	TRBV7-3	CASSLTGGRGRMNTEAFF
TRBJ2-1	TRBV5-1	CASSITNYVYNEQFF
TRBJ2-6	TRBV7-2	CASSLEYSVSGANVLTF
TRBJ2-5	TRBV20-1	CSAPFPGLQETQYF
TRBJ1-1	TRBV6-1	CASIIQGAGNTEAFF
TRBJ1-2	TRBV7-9	CASSPEPGPPYGYTF
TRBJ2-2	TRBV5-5	CASSSGVNTGELFF
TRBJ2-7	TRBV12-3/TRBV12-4	CASSSGGGTGVGEQYF
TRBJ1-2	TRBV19	CASTRGGRILGYTF
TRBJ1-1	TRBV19	CASSIEWDRAPYTEAFF
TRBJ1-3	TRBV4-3	CASSQTLSTGGNTIYF
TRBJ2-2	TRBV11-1	CASSLVTTGSTGELFF
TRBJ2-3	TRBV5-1	CASSLEASYTDTQYF
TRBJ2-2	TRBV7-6	CASSPSGGSTGELFF
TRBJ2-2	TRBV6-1	CASSEEKGAIYTGELFF
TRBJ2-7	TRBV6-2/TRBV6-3	CASINRGRHEHYF